This T cell receptor beta chain appears in the sequencing data of a study of T cell responses to AZD1222 COVID-19 vaccine. TCRdb's copy holds only in-frame clones and misses some; the assay was immunoSEQ multiplex PCR. The profile covers 75,000 to 95,000 clones, with approximately 84% appearing a single time and approximately 13% taken by the ten largest. The germline V gene has CDR1 SGHTA and CDR2 FQGTGA. The germline V and J ends were trimmed by 1 base and 5 bases, with 14 bases remaining between them. The CDR3 totals 15 residues. V and J are TRBV7-3 and TRBJ2-5, with D possibly called TRBD1 or TRBD2 (5 bases each). This TCR came from an adult in good health. The sequencing here drew on peripheral blood, taken on day 0 of AZD1222 vaccination. The CDR3 DNA sequence: TGTGCCAGCAGCTTAAATGGGGGTACCGCGGAGACCCAGTACTTC. Translating it yields CASSLNGGTAETQYF.